These 30 T cell receptor beta chains share one sample of origin, sequenced in a study of cytomegalovirus exposure and HLA in healthy donors (dated by TCRdb to the late 2010s). The library came from the immunoSEQ multiplex PCR assay. The multiplex PCR relied on a mix of 60 forward primers for TCR Vbeta segments and 13 reverse primers for TCR Jbeta segments. Held by TCRdb, this immuneACCESS table contains in-frame sequences only and omits some clones. Under half of the omission traces to an unresolved V gene where checked; the cause of the rest is unknown. The sample table shows approximately 170,000 clones, and more than 80% are seen once. The top ten clones comprise roughly 0.69% of the sample. Sequencing was carried out using PBMCs. All receptors come from a woman aged 18-29 years in good health and CMV-seronegative.

The chain carries TRBV28 and TRBJ2-1; 13 bases agree with TRBD2. Germline loops: CDR1 MDHEN, CDR2 SYDVKM. Trimming at V came to 6 bases and at J to 7 bases, leaving 12 bases not matched to a gene. CDR3 length equals 17 residues. Here the CDR3 DNA reads TGTGCCAGCAGAGGACAGGGACTAGCGGGATGGCGGAATGAGCAGTTCTTC. Amino acids: CASRGQGLAGWRNEQFF.

This clone was recorded only once. This chain joins TRBV28 and TRBJ2-7; tentatively, D is TRBD2 (5 bases). Germline loops: CDR1 MDHEN, CDR2 SYDVKM. This CDR3 region has 14 residues. Trimming took off 3 bases at V and 0 bases at J, with 9 bases between the two ends. The CDR3 nucleotides are TGTGCCAGCAGTTTCCCGGGGAACTCCTACGAGCAGTACTTC. It is translated as CASSFPGNSYEQYF.

V gene TRBV27 combines with J gene TRBJ2-7; 8 bases match TRBD2. V shed 3 bases and J 7 bases; nucleotides not matched to a gene: 11. The CDR3 is 15 residues long. Germline assignment: CDR1 MNHEY and CDR2 SMNVEV (reference sequence). The CDR3 DNA is TGTGCCAGCAGTTTTAGGCTAGCGGGCCCGGGGGAGCAGTACTTC. It translates to CASSFRLAGPGEQYF.

This chain uses TRBV27 with TRBJ2-3; TRBD2 matches at 14 bases. V trimming: 9 bases; J trimming: 4 bases; junction bases outside the gene matches: 3. CDR1 is MNHEY and CDR2 is SMNVEV in the germline V gene (reference sequence). This CDR3 region has 14 residues. Here the CDR3 reads CASKGLAGADTQYF. CDR3 nucleotide sequence: TGTGCCAGTAAGGGACTAGCGGGGGCAGATACGCAGTATTTT.

The chain links TRBV18 to TRBJ2-3, with 8 bases aligning to TRBD1. The V gene end was trimmed by 3 bases and the J gene end by 6 bases; junction bases not matched to a gene: 8. CDR1 is KGHSH, CDR2 LQKENI, per germline. The CDR3 extends over 15 amino acids. The CDR3 spells CASSPGTGGADTQYF. The CDR3 bases are TGTGCCAGCTCACCTGGGACAGGTGGGGCCGATACGCAGTATTTT.

This clone was seen a few times. The chain recombines TRBV5-6 with TRBJ2-7; possibly TRBD2 for D (6 bases). The ends were cut back, 6 bases at V and 0 bases at J, with 22 bases in the middle. Germline assignment: CDR1 SGHDT and CDR2 YYEEEE. This CDR3 is 17 amino acids long. The CDR3 DNA reads TGTGCCAGCATTTCGAATGGCGGGGTCAATAGCTCCTACGAGCAGTACTTC. It translates to CASISNGGVNSSYEQYF.

This sequence joins TRBV28 and TRBJ2-3; TRBD1 matches at 10 bases. The CDR3 spans 16 residues. V gave up 6 bases and J gave up 4 bases; unmatched junction bases: 10. Germline CDR1 reads MDHEN; CDR2 reads SYDVKM. The CDR3 loop reads CASSRASTGGADTQYF. The DNA of the CDR3 is TGTGCCAGCAGCCGGGCATCGACAGGGGGCGCAGATACGCAGTATTTT.

This chain links TRBV6-5 with TRBJ2-2; TRBD2 aligns across 10 bases. The CDR3 runs 15 residues. The germline CDR1 and CDR2 sequences are MNHEY and SVGAGI. V was clipped by 5 bases and J by 6 bases; unmatched bases: 6. CDR3 loop: CASSTQREGSGELFF. CDR3 DNA sequence: TGTGCCAGCAGTACCCAGCGGGAGGGTTCCGGGGAGCTGTTTTTT.

This clone was counted a few times. V is TRBV4-3 and J is TRBJ2-7, with 7 bases aligning to TRBD1. From germline, CDR1 is LGHNA and CDR2 YSLEER. CDR3 length: 15 residues. The V and J ends lost 4 bases and 1 base, in that order; junction bases with no gene match: 7. The CDR3 nucleotides are TGCGCCAGCAGCCGCAACAGGGGTGGATCCTACGAGCAGTACTTC. Protein product: CASSRNRGGSYEQYF.

The chain is built from TRBV7-2 and TRBJ2-5; 7 nucleotides match TRBD1. The ends lost 0 bases at V and 5 bases at J; junction bases unmatched: 6. Germline CDR1 and CDR2: SGHTA and FQGNSA. This CDR3 has 15 amino acids. This CDR3 reads CASSLAGQWGETQYF. CDR3 DNA: TGTGCCAGCAGCTTAGCGGGACAGTGGGGGGAGACCCAGTACTTC.

This chain uses TRBV6-1 with TRBJ2-1; 8 bases map to TRBD2. Germline CDR1 reads MNHNS; CDR2 reads SASEGT. The CDR3 is made up of 15 amino acids. The ends lost 4 bases at V and 0 bases at J; junction bases unmatched: 2. The CDR3: CASSVSGASYNEQFF. DNA for the CDR3: TGTGCCAGCAGTGTTAGCGGGGCCTCCTACAATGAGCAGTTCTTC.

The chain employs TRBV7-3 and TRBJ2-3; 8 nucleotides match TRBD2. The V and J ends lost 1 base and 3 bases, in that order; junction bases with no gene match: 3. Germline V gene sequence: CDR1 SGHTA, CDR2 FQGTGA. The CDR3 extends over 15 amino acids. The CDR3 coding sequence is TGTGCCAGCAGCTTAAGAGGCGGGGGGACAGATACGCAGTATTTT. The encoded protein is CASSLRGGGTDTQYF.

The rearrangement links TRBV5-6 to TRBJ2-1, with 7 bases aligning to TRBD2. The CDR3 length is 17 residues. After removal of 3 bases from V and 0 bases from J, the junction contained 9 bases not matched to a gene. Germline V gives CDR1 SGHDT, CDR2 YYEEEE. CDR3 sequence reads: CASSWSSGSSSYNEQFF. CDR3 nucleotides: TGTGCCAGCAGCTGGTCTAGCGGCTCAAGCTCCTACAATGAGCAGTTCTTC.

V and J are TRBV7-2 and TRBJ2-1; possibly TRBD1 for D (5 bases). CDR3 length equals 15 residues. V gave up 1 base and J gave up 3 bases, with 10 bases separating them. Per germline, CDR1 SGHTA and CDR2 FQGNSA. The CDR3 DNA reads as TGTGCCAGCAGCTTAGGCAGGGTGAACTACAATGAGCAGTTCTTC. It encodes CASSLGRVNYNEQFF.

This chain uses TRBV4-1 with TRBJ2-6; D is possibly TRBD2 (6 bases). The germline V gene has CDR1 MGHRA and CDR2 YSYEKL. Trimming cost V 3 bases and J 0 bases, with 21 bases left between them. This CDR3 contains 20 residues. This CDR3 is CASSHSRGRRGLSGANVLTF. The CDR3 DNA reads as TGCGCCAGCAGCCATTCCCGAGGCAGGAGGGGCCTCTCTGGGGCCAACGTCCTGACTTTC.

The chain joins TRBV5-1 to TRBJ2-2, with 12 nucleotides matching TRBD1. J lost 5 bases, V lost 3 bases, and 8 bases had no gene match. The germline CDR1 and CDR2 sequences are SGHRS and YFSETQ. This CDR3 spans 17 amino acids. The CDR3 reads CASSSPGQGAGTGELFF. The CDR3 bases are TGCGCCAGCAGCTCGCCGGGACAGGGGGCTGGTACCGGGGAGCTGTTTTTT.

The chain links TRBV28 to TRBJ1-1, with TRBD1 matching 7 bases. There are 15 residues in the CDR3. Unmatched junction bases numbered 8, after V lost 4 bases and J lost 3 bases. Germline-derived CDR1 and CDR2 are MDHEN and SYDVKM. CDR3 in amino acids: CASSSTGTDHTEAFF. CDR3 bases: TGTGCCAGCAGTTCCACTGGGACAGACCACACTGAAGCTTTCTTT.

The sample holds one count of this clone. CDR3 protein: CASSKTGQSNQPQHF. CDR3 DNA sequence: TGTGCCAGCAGCAAGACAGGGCAGAGCAATCAGCCCCAGCATTTT. J is TRBJ1-5 and V is TRBV5-5, with 7 bases aligning to TRBD1. V trimming: 4 bases; J trimming: 1 base; junction bases outside the gene matches: 5. This CDR3 comprises 15 residues. Germline V gene lookup returns CDR1 SGHKS and CDR2 YYEKEE (reference sequence). The variable domain in full, with the rest retrieved from reference TRBV5-5 and TRBJ1-5, is DAGVTQSPTHLIKTRGQQVTLRCSPISGHKSVSWYQQVLGQGPQFIFQYYEKEERGRGNFPDRFSARQFPNYSSELNVNALLLGDSALYLCASSKTGQSNQPQHFGDGTRLSIL.

The chain employs TRBV27 and TRBJ2-1; D gene uncertain. Germline V gene lookup returns CDR1 MNHEY and CDR2 SMNVEV (reference sequence). This CDR3 has 11 amino acids. Trimming shortened V by 2 bases and J by 9 bases, and 5 bases separated the two germline ends. CDR3 in DNA: TGTGCCAGCAGTTTAGGGCCTGAGCAGTTCTTC. It yields the protein CASSLGPEQFF.

The chain uses TRBV10-2 and TRBJ2-7; D remains unclear. Germline V gene data show CDR1 as WSHSY and CDR2 as SAAADI. The CDR3 runs 14 residues. V shed 5 bases and J shed 0 bases, with 11 bases lying between them. For the CDR3, the DNA is TGCGCCAGCAGTACCGGGTCGATCTCCTACGAGCAGTACTTC. Protein: CASSTGSISYEQYF.

This clone appeared a few times. This chain connects TRBV5-1 to TRBJ2-7, with D maybe TRBD1 (5 bases). From germline, CDR1 is SGHRS and CDR2 YFSETQ. The CDR3 totals 13 residues. With 1 base removed from V and 5 bases from J, the gap between germline ends came to 10 bases. The CDR3 loop is CASSLRGLDEQYF. The CDR3 region has the DNA TGCGCCAGCAGCTTGAGGGGTTTGGACGAGCAGTACTTC. Using reference TRBV5-1 and TRBJ2-7 for the parts outside the CDR3, the full variable domain is KAGVTQTPRYLIKTRGQQVTLSCSPISGHRSVSWYQQTPGQGLQFLFEYFSETQRNKGNFPGRFSGRQFSNSRSEMNVSTLELGDSALYLCASSLRGLDEQYFGPGTRLTVT.

This chain links TRBV19 with TRBJ2-1; 12 bases line up with TRBD2. The V gene end was trimmed by 7 bases and the J gene end by 0 bases; junction bases not matched to a gene: 13. The CDR3 totals 19 residues. Germline V gene lookup returns CDR1 LNHDA and CDR2 SQIVND (reference sequence). The CDR3 DNA sequence: TGTGCCAGTATCAATTCCAGAACTAGCGGGGGGAGCTCCTACAATGAGCAGTTCTTC. Protein product: CASINSRTSGGSSYNEQFF.

The J gene is TRBJ2-1, the V gene TRBV2, with D perhaps TRBD2 (6 bases). The CDR3 covers 14 residues. Germline V gene data show CDR1 as SNHLY and CDR2 as FYNNEI. The V and J ends lost 6 bases and 2 bases respectively, with 11 bases between them. The CDR3 sequence: CASRRRGTYNEQFF. In DNA form, the CDR3 reads TGTGCCAGCAGGAGGCGGGGAACCTACAATGAGCAGTTCTTC. Full variable domain (remainder filled in from reference TRBV2 and TRBJ2-1): EPEVTQTPSHQVTQMGQEVILRCVPISNHLYFYWYRQILGQKVEFLVSFYNNEISEKSEIFDDQFSVERPDGSNFTLKIRSTKLEDSAMYFCASRRRGTYNEQFFGPGTRLTVL.

The rearrangement joins TRBV19 to TRBJ2-1; D unclear. The CDR3 is 15 residues long. The V and J ends lost 7 bases and 5 bases respectively, with 18 bases between them. Germline V gene sequence: CDR1 LNHDA, CDR2 SQIVND (reference sequence). The CDR3 loop is CASTPGTPSHNEQFF. CDR3 sequence (DNA): TGTGCCAGTACCCCAGGAACCCCCTCGCACAATGAGCAGTTCTTC.

The chain links TRBV21-1 to TRBJ2-3; the table's D call, TRBD1, was not checked against the DNA. TRBV21-1 is a listed pseudogene. CDR3 size: 15 residues. CDR3 residues: CASSKDREGTDTQYF. CDR3 coding DNA: TGTGCCAGCAGCAAGGACAGGGAGGGCACAGATACGCAGTATTTT.

The V gene is TRBV2, the J gene TRBJ1-5; a weak D match, TRBD1 (6 bases). The germline gives CDR1 SNHLY, CDR2 FYNNEI. The CDR3 length is 13 residues. With 7 bases removed from V and 9 bases from J, the gap between germline ends came to 16 bases. The CDR3 DNA follows: TGTGCCAGCAACACAGGGAGGGCGTTGCCCCAGCATTTT. Its protein is CASNTGRALPQHF.

This clone has only one observation. The chain uses TRBV4-3 and TRBJ2-7; no clear D. The CDR3 has 14 amino acids. V gave up 1 base and J gave up 0 bases, with 7 bases separating them. Germline CDR1 is LGHNA and CDR2 is YSLEER. CDR3 in amino acids: CASSQGYNSYEQYF. The CDR3 DNA sequence: TGCGCCAGCAGCCAAGGGTACAACTCCTACGAGCAGTACTTC.

The gene calls are TRBV29-1 and TRBJ1-1; 7 bases map to TRBD1. The germline gives CDR1 SQVTM, CDR2 ANQGSEA. Trimming took 8 bases from V and 1 from J; bases not matched to a gene: 10. The CDR3 has 14 residues. The DNA of the CDR3 is TGCAGCTTGACAGGGTCCACAACGAACACTGAAGCTTTCTTT. Its translation: CSLTGSTTNTEAFF.

This clone was detected once. V gene TRBV11-2 combines with J gene TRBJ2-1; TRBD2 is a possible D gene (6 bases). Germline V gene lookup returns CDR1 SGHAT and CDR2 FQNNGV. The CDR3 spans 14 residues. V lost 2 bases and J 6 bases, leaving 11 bases between the germline ends. The CDR3 DNA sequence: TGTGCCAGCAGCTTACTTTTGGAGGGCAATGAGCAGTTCTTC. Translation gives CASSLLLEGNEQFF.

The V and J genes are TRBV4-2 and TRBJ2-1; D ambiguous. CDR3 length: 14 residues. Trimming stripped 1 base from V and 5 bases from J, with 9 bases between. Looked up from germline, CDR1 is LGHNA and CDR2 is YNFKEQ. The CDR3: CASSQAARNNEQFF. CDR3 sequence (DNA): TGTGCCAGCAGCCAAGCGGCTAGGAACAATGAGCAGTTCTTC.